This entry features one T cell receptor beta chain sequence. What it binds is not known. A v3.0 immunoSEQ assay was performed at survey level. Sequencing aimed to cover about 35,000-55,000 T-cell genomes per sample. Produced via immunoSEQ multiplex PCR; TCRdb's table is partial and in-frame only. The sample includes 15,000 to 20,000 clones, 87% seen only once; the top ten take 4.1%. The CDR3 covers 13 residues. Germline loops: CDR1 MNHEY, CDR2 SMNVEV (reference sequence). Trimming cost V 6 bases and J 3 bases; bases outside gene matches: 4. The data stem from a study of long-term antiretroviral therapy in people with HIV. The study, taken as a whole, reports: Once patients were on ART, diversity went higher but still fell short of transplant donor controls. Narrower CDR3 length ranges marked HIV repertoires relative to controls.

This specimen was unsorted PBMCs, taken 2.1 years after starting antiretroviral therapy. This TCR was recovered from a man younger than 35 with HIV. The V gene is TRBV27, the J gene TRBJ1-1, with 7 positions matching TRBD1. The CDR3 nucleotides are TGTGCCAGCAGATCACAGGGGTACACTGAAGCTTTCTTT. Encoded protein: CASRSQGYTEAFF.